This T cell receptor beta chain comes out of a study of blood T cell repertoires in COVID-19. Study details: Sources were T cells, B-cell-depleted T cells, or PBMCs; the material itself was cDNA or gDNA.

The V gene lost 2 bases and the J gene lost 4 bases, with 11 bases spanning the gap. CDR1 is MNHEY and CDR2 is SMNVEV in the germline V gene (reference sequence). The CDR3 is made up of 14 amino acids. The protocol was immunoSEQ multiplex PCR, while the TCRdb copy is restricted to in-frame clones and leaves out a portion. The sample lists 70,000 to 100,000 clones, around nine tenths occurring once. The receptor was isolated from a man aged 60 to 75 with acute or convalescent COVID-19. The specimen sequenced was peripheral blood. The J gene is TRBJ1-2, the V gene TRBV27, with D tentatively TRBD1 (6 bases). CDR3 nucleotides: TGTGCCAGCAGTTTAATCGGCAGGGGCTATGGCTACACCTTC. Translating it yields CASSLIGRGYGYTF.